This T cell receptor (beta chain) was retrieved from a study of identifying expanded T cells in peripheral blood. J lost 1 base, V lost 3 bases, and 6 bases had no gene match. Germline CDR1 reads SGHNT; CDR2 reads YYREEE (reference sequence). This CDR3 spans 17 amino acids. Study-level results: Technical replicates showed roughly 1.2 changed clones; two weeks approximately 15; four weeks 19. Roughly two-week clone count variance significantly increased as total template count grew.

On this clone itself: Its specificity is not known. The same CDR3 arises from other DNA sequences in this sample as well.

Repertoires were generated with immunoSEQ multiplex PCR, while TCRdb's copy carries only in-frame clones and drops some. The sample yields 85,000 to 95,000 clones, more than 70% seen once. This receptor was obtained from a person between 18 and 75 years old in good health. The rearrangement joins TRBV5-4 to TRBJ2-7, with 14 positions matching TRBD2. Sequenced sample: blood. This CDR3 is CASSWGLAGAASYEQYF. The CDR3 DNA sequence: TGTGCCAGCAGCTGGGGACTAGCGGGGGCGGCATCCTACGAGCAGTACTTC.